A selection of T cell receptor beta chains follows, all from one sample in a study of neoadjuvant nivolumab and ipilimumab in lung cancer. Sequencing was performed with immunoSEQ multiplex PCR; in TCRdb, only in-frame clones are kept and a portion is missing. The data contain roughly 45,000 clones, about 89% of them singletons. The specimen was blood, collected before neoadjuvant nivolumab, alone or with ipilimumab. The receptors shown here come from an adult with non-small cell lung cancer. Some clones in this sample may be carry-over from other donors' samples. The CDR3 runs from the conserved cysteine through the conserved F or W. The order of the fields is CDR3 DNA, CDR3 protein, J gene, D gene, clone size, V gene. A D gene is named only where the DNA matches it firmly. Part of the rows lack a size; the others show once, few, many or a class for expanded clones.

CDR3 DNA: TGTGCCAGCAGCTTAGGGACAGGGCGGATTAGGACTGAAGCTTTCTTT; CDR3 protein: CASSLGTGRIRTEAFF; J gene: TRBJ1-1; D gene: TRBD1; clone size: -; V gene: TRBV11-2
CDR3 DNA: TGCGCCAGCAGCTTGGGGGGGGAGAATGAAAAACTGTTTTTT; CDR3 protein: CASSLGGENEKLFF; J gene: TRBJ1-4; D gene: -; clone size: -; V gene: TRBV5-1
CDR3 DNA: TGCGCCAGCAGCGGACTAGCGGGAGCGGGTACCGGGGAGCTGTTTTTT; CDR3 protein: CASSGLAGAGTGELFF; J gene: TRBJ2-2; D gene: TRBD2; clone size: -; V gene: TRBV5-1
CDR3 DNA: TGTGCCAGCAGCTTGGGCGGTTCTAACTATGGCTACACCTTC; CDR3 protein: CASSLGGSNYGYTF; J gene: TRBJ1-2; D gene: -; clone size: once; V gene: TRBV5-4
CDR3 DNA: TGTGCCAGCAGCCTAGCGGGAGGGCAAGAGACCCAGTACTTC; CDR3 protein: CASSLAGGQETQYF; J gene: TRBJ2-5; D gene: TRBD2; clone size: -; V gene: TRBV7-2
CDR3 DNA: TGTGCCAGCACCTTACTAGCGGGGACTAGCACAGATACGCAGTATTTT; CDR3 protein: CASTLLAGTSTDTQYF; J gene: TRBJ2-3; D gene: TRBD2; clone size: -; V gene: TRBV11-2
CDR3 DNA: TGTGCCAGCAGCTTGCCGGGGCCAACCTACGAGCAGTACTTC; CDR3 protein: CASSLPGPTYEQYF; J gene: TRBJ2-7; D gene: -; clone size: -; V gene: TRBV5-4
CDR3 DNA: TGTGCCACCTCCTCCTTCTGGGGGACTGACAATGAGCAGTTCTTC; CDR3 protein: CATSSFWGTDNEQFF; J gene: TRBJ2-1; D gene: -; clone size: -; V gene: TRBV15
CDR3 DNA: TGTGCCTGGAGTCCCCAAACATACGAGCAGTACTTC; CDR3 protein: CAWSPQTYEQYF; J gene: TRBJ2-7; D gene: -; clone size: -; V gene: TRBV30
CDR3 DNA: TGTGCCAGCAGTGAAGGGGGACATTTACATGGCTACACCTTC; CDR3 protein: CASSEGGHLHGYTF; J gene: TRBJ1-2; D gene: -; clone size: once; V gene: TRBV25-1
CDR3 DNA: TGCAGCGTTTACGCCGGGACTAGCGTTGAGCAGTTCTTC; CDR3 protein: CSVYAGTSVEQFF; J gene: TRBJ2-1; D gene: TRBD2; clone size: few; V gene: TRBV29-1
CDR3 DNA: TGTGCCAGTAGTATATGGGGTTCCTACGAGCAGTACTTC; CDR3 protein: CASSIWGSYEQYF; J gene: TRBJ2-7; D gene: -; clone size: -; V gene: TRBV19
CDR3 DNA: TGTGCCTGGAGCTACTCACACACAGATACGCAGTATTTT; CDR3 protein: CAWSYSHTDTQYF; J gene: TRBJ2-3; D gene: -; clone size: -; V gene: TRBV30
CDR3 DNA: TGTGCCAGCAGCCCTAGCGGGAGTGGGCACCATTTT; CDR3 protein: CASSPSGSGHHF; J gene: TRBJ2-3; D gene: TRBD2; clone size: once; V gene: TRBV5-6
CDR3 DNA: TGTGCCAGCAGCTTAGGTAGCCACGCGGGAGAGACCCAGTACTTC; CDR3 protein: CASSLGSHAGETQYF; J gene: TRBJ2-5; D gene: -; clone size: -; V gene: TRBV11-2
CDR3 DNA: TGTGCCAGCAGGGGACAGGGAACAGGGCAGCCCCAGCATTTT; CDR3 protein: CASRGQGTGQPQHF; J gene: TRBJ1-5; D gene: TRBD1; clone size: -; V gene: TRBV2
CDR3 DNA: TGTGCCAGTAGTGCCCGAGGTGGGACCTACGAGCAGTACTTC; CDR3 protein: CASSARGGTYEQYF; J gene: TRBJ2-7; D gene: -; clone size: -; V gene: TRBV19
CDR3 DNA: TGTGCCTGGAGTGCGCTTCAGGGTTATGGCTACACCTTC; CDR3 protein: CAWSALQGYGYTF; J gene: TRBJ1-2; D gene: -; clone size: -; V gene: TRBV30
CDR3 DNA: TGTGCCAGCAGCCGCTACAATGAGCAGTTCTTC; CDR3 protein: CASSRYNEQFF; J gene: TRBJ2-1; D gene: -; clone size: -; V gene: TRBV11-2
CDR3 DNA: TGTGCCAGCAGCTTGGAGCCGGGAAATCAGCCCCAGCATTTT; CDR3 protein: CASSLEPGNQPQHF; J gene: TRBJ1-5; D gene: -; clone size: -; V gene: TRBV5-8
CDR3 DNA: TGTGCCAGCAGCTCCCAAATGCGCGATGAGCAGTTCTTC; CDR3 protein: CASSSQMRDEQFF; J gene: TRBJ2-1; D gene: -; clone size: -; V gene: TRBV5-5
CDR3 DNA: TGTGCCAGCAGCCATCCAAGGACAGGGAGGTACGAGCAGTACTTC; CDR3 protein: CASSHPRTGRYEQYF; J gene: TRBJ2-7; D gene: TRBD1; clone size: -; V gene: TRBV14
CDR3 DNA: TGTGCCAGCAGTGAAGGTCAGGGGAATCAGCCCCAGCATTTT; CDR3 protein: CASSEGQGNQPQHF; J gene: TRBJ1-5; D gene: -; clone size: -; V gene: TRBV2
CDR3 DNA: TGTGCCGACCTTTCCTTCGGGGAGCTGTTTTTT; CDR3 protein: CADLSFGELFF; J gene: TRBJ2-2; D gene: -; clone size: -; V gene: TRBV21-1
CDR3 DNA: TGTGCCAGCTCACCGGACAGGCCTCAGCCCCAGCATTTT; CDR3 protein: CASSPDRPQPQHF; J gene: TRBJ1-5; D gene: TRBD1; clone size: -; V gene: TRBV18